Included here is one T cell receptor (beta chain) sequence, with context. The antigen is not known. The junction shows a germline mismatch at one end, possibly a read error. In patients chosen for sequencing, flow cytometry had shown CD8+CD57+ cell expansion. This sample was taken from a study of CD8+CD57+ T cells in acquired aplastic anemia. Whole-study context: Sorted CD4+ and CD8+ cells yielded 2.5 to 3.5 ug of DNA on average.

General observations from the study: Controls and patients did not differ significantly in CD8+ Simpson's diversity. Comparison of patients with controls identified some 29 shared CD8+ CDR3 sequences.

The template for TCR beta VDJ and CDR3 sequence profiling was genomic DNA. TCRdb itself ran the reads through MiXCR, one entry per CDR3 protein. Counted here are around 200,000 distinct CDR3 sequences, around 49% occurring once; the ten biggest clones make up just under 20%. Sequenced material: sorted CD4+, CD8+, or CD8+CD57+ T cells (not recorded which) from PBMCs. The sequence was collected from a human donor with aplastic anemia.

The CDR3 reads CSTDIYGADTQYF. In DNA form, the CDR3 reads TGCAGTACGGATATATATGGGGCAGATACGCAGTATTTC. V and J are TRBV20-1 and TRBJ2-3, with D possibly matching TRBD1 (5 bases). CDR3 length: 13 residues. The germline gives CDR1 DFQATT, CDR2 SNEGSKA (reference sequence).